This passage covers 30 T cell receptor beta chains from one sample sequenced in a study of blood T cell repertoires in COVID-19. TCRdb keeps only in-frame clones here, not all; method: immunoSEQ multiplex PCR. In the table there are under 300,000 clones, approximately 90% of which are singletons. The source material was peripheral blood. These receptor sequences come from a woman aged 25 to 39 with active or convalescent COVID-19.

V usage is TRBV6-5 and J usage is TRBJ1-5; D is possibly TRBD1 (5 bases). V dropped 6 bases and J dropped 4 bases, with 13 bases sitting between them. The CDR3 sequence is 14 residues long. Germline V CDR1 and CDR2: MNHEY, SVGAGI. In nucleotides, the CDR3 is TGTGCCAGCAGCCGGAGGGACGGGAATCAGCCCCAGCATTTT. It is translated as CASSRRDGNQPQHF.

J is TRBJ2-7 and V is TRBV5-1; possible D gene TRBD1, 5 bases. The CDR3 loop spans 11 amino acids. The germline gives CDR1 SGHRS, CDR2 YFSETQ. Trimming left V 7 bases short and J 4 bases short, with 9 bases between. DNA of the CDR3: TGCGCCAGCTCGACAGTATACGAGCAGTACTTC. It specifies CASSTVYEQYF.

The CDR3 protein is CASSLRTGTGSAEAFF. As DNA, the CDR3 is TGTGCCAGCAGTTTACGCACCGGGACAGGGTCCGCTGAAGCTTTCTTT. This chain uses TRBV28 with TRBJ1-1, with 9 bases matching TRBD1. Per the germline V gene, CDR1 is MDHEN and CDR2 is SYDVKM. The CDR3 is 16 amino acids. The trim removed 2 bases at V and 6 bases at J, leaving 10 bases unmatched. Full variable domain (missing parts from reference TRBV28 and TRBJ1-1): DVKVTQSSRYLVKRTGEKVFLECVQDMDHENMFWYRQDPGLGLRLIYFSYDVKMKEKGDIPEGYSVSREKKERFSLILESASTNQTSMYLCASSLRTGTGSAEAFFGQGTRLTVV.

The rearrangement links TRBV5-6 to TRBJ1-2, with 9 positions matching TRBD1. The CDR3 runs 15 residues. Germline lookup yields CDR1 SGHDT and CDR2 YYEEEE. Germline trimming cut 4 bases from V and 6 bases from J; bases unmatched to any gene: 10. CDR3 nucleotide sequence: TGTGCCAGCAGCCACTACAGGGGGCTGGGGGATGGCTACACCTTC. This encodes CASSHYRGLGDGYTF.

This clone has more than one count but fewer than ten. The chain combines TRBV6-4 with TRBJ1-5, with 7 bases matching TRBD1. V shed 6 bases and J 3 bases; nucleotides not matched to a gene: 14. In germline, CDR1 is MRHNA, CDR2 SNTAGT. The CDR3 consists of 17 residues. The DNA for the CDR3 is TGTGCCAGCAGAGGAACGACAGGGTACCTATACAATCAGCCCCAGCATTTT. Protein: CASRGTTGYLYNQPQHF.

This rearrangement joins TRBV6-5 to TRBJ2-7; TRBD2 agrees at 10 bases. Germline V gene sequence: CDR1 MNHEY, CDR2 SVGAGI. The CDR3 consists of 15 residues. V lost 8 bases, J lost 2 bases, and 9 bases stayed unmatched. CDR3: CASSFTSGDAYEQYF. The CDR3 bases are TGTGCCAGCTCTTTTACTAGCGGGGATGCCTACGAGCAGTACTTC.

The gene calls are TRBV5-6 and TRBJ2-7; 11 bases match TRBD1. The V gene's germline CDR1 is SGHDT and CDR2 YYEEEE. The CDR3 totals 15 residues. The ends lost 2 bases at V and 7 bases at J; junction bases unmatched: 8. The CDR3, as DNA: TGTGCCAGCAGCTTCGGGGACAGGGGGACGGGGGAGCAGTACTTC. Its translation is CASSFGDRGTGEQYF.

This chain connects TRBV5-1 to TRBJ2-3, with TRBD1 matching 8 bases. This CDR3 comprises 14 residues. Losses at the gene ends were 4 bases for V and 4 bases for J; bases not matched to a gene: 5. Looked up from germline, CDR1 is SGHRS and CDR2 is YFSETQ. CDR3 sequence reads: CASSRNRGSDTQYF. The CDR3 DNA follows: TGCGCCAGCAGCCGGAACAGGGGGTCAGATACGCAGTATTTT.

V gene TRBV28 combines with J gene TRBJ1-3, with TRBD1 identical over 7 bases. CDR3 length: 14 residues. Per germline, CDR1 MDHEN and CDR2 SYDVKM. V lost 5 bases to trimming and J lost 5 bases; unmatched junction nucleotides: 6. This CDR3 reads CASSPGDSRNTIYF. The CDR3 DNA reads TGTGCCAGCAGTCCGGGGGACAGTAGAAACACCATATATTTT.

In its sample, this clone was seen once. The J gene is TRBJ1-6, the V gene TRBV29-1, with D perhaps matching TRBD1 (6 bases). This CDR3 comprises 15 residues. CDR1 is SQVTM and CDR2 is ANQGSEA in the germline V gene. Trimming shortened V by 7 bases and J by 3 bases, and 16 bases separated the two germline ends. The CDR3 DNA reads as TGCAGCGCCCAGATAGGGGGTAGCTATAATTCACCCCTCCACTTT. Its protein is CSAQIGGSYNSPLHF.

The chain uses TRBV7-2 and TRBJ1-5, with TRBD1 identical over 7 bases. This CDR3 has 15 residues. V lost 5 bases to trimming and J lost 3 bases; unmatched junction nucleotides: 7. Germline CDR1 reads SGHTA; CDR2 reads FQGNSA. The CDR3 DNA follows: TGTGCCAGCAGCGCCTCGGGACAGACCAATCAGCCCCAGCATTTT. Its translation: CASSASGQTNQPQHF.

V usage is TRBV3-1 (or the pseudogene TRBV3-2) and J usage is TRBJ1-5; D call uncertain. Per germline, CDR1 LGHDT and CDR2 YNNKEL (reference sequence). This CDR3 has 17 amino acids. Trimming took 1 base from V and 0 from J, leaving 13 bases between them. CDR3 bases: TGTGCCAGCAGCCAAGGTACAGCCATCCATAGCAATCAGCCCCAGCATTTT. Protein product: CASSQGTAIHSNQPQHF.

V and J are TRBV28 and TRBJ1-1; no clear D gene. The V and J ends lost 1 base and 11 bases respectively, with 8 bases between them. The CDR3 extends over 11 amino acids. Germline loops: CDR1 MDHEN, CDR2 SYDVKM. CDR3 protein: CASSLFPRAFF. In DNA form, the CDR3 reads TGTGCCAGCAGTTTATTTCCGAGGGCTTTCTTT.

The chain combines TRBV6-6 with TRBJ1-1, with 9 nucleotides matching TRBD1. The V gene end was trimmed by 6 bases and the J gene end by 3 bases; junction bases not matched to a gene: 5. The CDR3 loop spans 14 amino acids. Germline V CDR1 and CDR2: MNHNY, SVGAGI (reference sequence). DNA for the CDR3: TGTGCCAGCAGCCTACAGGGGGCTGACACTGAAGCTTTCTTT. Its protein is CASSLQGADTEAFF.

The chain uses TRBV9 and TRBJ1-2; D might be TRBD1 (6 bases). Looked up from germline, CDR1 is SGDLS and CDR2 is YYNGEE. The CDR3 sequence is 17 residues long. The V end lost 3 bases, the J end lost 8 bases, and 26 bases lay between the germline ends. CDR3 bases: TGTGCCAGCAGCGGAGGGGGACGAGAACGATCGGGACGAGGCTACACCTTC. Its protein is CASSGGGRERSGRGYTF.

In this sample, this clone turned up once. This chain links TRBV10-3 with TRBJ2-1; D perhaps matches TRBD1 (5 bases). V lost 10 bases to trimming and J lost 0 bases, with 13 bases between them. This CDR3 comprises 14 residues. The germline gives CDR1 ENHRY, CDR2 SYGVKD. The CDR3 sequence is CATQTGDSYNEQFF. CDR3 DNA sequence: TGTGCCACACAAACAGGAGACTCCTACAATGAGCAGTTCTTC.

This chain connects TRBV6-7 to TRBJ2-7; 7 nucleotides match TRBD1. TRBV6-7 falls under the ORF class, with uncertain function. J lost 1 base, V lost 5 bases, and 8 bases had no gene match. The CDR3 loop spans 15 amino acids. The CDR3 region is CASSNTGVGSYEQYF. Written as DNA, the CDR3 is TGTGCCAGCAGTAATACAGGGGTTGGGTCCTACGAGCAGTACTTC.

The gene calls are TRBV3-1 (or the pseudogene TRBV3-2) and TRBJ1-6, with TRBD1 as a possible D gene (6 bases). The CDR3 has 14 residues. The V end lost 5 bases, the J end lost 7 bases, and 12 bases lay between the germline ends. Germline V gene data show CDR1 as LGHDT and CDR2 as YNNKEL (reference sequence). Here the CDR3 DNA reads TGTGCCAGCAGCTGGACAGCTAGCAATTCACCCCTCCACTTT. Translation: CASSWTASNSPLHF.

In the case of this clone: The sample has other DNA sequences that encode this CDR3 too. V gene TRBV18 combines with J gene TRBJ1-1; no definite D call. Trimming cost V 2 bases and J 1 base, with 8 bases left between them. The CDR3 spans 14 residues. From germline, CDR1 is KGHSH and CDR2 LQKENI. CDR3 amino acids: CASSPNSGNTEAFF. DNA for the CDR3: TGTGCCAGCTCACCAAATTCGGGGAACACTGAAGCTTTCTTT.

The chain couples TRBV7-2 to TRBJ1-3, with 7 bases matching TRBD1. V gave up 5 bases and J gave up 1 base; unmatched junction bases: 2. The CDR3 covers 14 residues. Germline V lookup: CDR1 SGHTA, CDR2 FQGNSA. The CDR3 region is CASSPQGSGNTIYF. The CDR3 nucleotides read TGTGCCAGCAGCCCACAGGGGTCTGGAAACACCATATATTTT. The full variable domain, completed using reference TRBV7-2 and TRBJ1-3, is GAGVSQSPSNKVTEKGKDVELRCDPISGHTALYWYRQSLGQGLEFLIYFQGNSAPDKSGLPSDRFSAERTGGSVSTLTIQRTQQEDSAVYLCASSPQGSGNTIYFGEGSWLTVV.

CDR3 loop: CASISPYTGYTF. In DNA form, the CDR3 reads TGTGCCAGCATCAGTCCTTACACCGGCTACACCTTC. V gene TRBV12-3 or TRBV12-4 combines with J gene TRBJ1-2; D remains ambiguous. V lost 7 bases, J lost 8 bases, and 14 bases lay in between. This CDR3 comprises 12 residues.

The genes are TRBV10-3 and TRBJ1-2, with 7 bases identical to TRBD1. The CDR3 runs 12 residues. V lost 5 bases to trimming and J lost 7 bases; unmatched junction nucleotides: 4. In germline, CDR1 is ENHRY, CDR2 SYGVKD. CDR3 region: CAISRQGPGYTF. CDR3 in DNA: TGTGCCATCAGTCGACAGGGACCTGGCTACACCTTC.

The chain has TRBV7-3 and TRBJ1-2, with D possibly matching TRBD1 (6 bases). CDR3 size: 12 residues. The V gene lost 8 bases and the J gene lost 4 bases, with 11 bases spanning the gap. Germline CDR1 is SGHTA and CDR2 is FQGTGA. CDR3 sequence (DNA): TGTGCCAGCGGCGGGGGGCTCTATGGCTACACCTTC. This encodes CASGGGLYGYTF.

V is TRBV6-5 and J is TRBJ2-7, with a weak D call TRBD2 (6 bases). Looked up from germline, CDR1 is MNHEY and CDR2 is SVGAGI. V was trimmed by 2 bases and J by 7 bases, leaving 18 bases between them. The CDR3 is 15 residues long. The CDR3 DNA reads TGTGCCAGCAGTTACGCCGGGGCCGGCGGGGATGAGCAGTACTTC. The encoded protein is CASSYAGAGGDEQYF.

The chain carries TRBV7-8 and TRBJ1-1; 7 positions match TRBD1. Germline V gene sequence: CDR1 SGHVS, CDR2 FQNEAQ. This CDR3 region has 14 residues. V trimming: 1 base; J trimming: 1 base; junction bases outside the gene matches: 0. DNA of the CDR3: TGTGCCAGCAGCTTAGGGACAGGGAACACTGAAGCTTTCTTT. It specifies CASSLGTGNTEAFF.

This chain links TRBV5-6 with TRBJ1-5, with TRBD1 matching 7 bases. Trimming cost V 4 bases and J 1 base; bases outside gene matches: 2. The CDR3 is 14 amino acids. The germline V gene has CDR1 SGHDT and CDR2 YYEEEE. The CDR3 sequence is CASSVRGSNQPQHF. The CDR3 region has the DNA TGTGCCAGCAGCGTCAGGGGGAGCAATCAGCCCCAGCATTTT.

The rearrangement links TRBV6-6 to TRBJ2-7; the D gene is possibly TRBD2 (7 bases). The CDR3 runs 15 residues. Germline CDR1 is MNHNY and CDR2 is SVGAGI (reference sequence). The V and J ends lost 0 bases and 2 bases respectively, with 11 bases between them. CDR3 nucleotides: TGTGCCAGCAGTTACTCGAGGGGGGGAGCCTACGAGCAGTACTTC. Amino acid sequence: CASSYSRGGAYEQYF.

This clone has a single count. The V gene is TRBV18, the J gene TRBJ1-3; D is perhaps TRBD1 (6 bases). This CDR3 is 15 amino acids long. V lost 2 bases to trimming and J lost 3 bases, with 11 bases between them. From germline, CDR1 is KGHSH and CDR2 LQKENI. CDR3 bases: TGTGCCAGCTCACCATACCGGGACATTGGAAACACCATATATTTT. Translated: CASSPYRDIGNTIYF.

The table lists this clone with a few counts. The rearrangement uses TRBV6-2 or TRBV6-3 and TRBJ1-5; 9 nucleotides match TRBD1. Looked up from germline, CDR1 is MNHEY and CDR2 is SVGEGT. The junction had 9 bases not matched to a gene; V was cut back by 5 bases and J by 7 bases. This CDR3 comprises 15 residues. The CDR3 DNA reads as TGTGCCAGCAGTGCCCCCCACAGGGGGCAACAGCCCCAGCATTTT. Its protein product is CASSAPHRGQQPQHF.

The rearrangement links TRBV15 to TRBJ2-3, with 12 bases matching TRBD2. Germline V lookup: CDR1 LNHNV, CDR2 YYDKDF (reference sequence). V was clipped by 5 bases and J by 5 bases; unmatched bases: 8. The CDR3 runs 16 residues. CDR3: CATSVPSGGAIDTQYF. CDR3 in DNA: TGTGCCACCAGCGTTCCTAGCGGGGGGGCCATAGATACGCAGTATTTT.